The 32 T cell receptor beta chains below come from one sample, sequenced in a study of OX40 agonist ivuxolimab in advanced cancers. The protocol was immunoSEQ multiplex PCR, while the TCRdb copy is restricted to in-frame clones and leaves out a portion. This sample has about 50,000 clones; 70% to 80% occur once, and the top ten carry approximately 1.1%. The starting material was CD4+ or CD8+ T cells sorted from blood, obtained in a trial of the OX40 agonist ivuxolimab. These receptors all stem from an adult with an advanced solid tumor such as melanoma, head and neck, liver or kidney cancer.

V usage is TRBV2 and J usage is TRBJ1-2; 10 nucleotides align to TRBD1. Germline CDR1 reads SNHLY; CDR2 reads FYNNEI. The CDR3 totals 14 residues. J lost 2 bases, V lost 7 bases, and 4 bases had no gene match. CDR3 in DNA: TGTGCCAGCACCAGGACAGGGGGAAACTATGGCTACACCTTC. This sequence encodes CASTRTGGNYGYTF.

The rearrangement links TRBV6-1 to TRBJ2-5, with 8 bases matching TRBD2. The trim removed 8 bases at V and 5 bases at J, leaving 10 bases unmatched. CDR1 MNHNS and CDR2 SASEGT come from the germline V gene. CDR3 length equals 14 residues. The CDR3 region is CASEDGLARETQYF. Here the CDR3 DNA reads TGTGCCAGCGAAGACGGACTAGCTAGGGAGACCCAGTACTTC.

This clone was recorded only once. The chain uses TRBV29-1 and TRBJ2-5; tentative D call: TRBD1 (7 bases). The CDR3 is 12 residues long. Germline lookup yields CDR1 SQVTM and CDR2 ANQGSEA. Trimming removed 6 bases from V and 3 bases from J, with 11 bases in between. CDR3 nucleotides: TGCAGCGTGACCAGGGGGGAAGAGACCCAGTACTTC. Amino acids: CSVTRGEETQYF.

The chain joins TRBV7-8 to TRBJ1-1, with no clear D. The germline CDR1 and CDR2 sequences are SGHVS and FQNEAQ. The CDR3 has 12 amino acids. V lost 6 bases and J 10 bases, leaving 15 bases between the germline ends. The CDR3 DNA reads as TGTGCCAGCAGGCCGAACTCACGACGAGCTTTCTTT. It codes for CASRPNSRRAFF.

As for this clone: One end of the junction fails to match germline, which may point to a read error. The rearrangement links TRBV4-1 to TRBJ2-5; either TRBD1 or TRBD2 may supply D (5 bases each). There are 17 residues in the CDR3. In germline, CDR1 is MGHRA, CDR2 YSYEKL. DNA for the CDR3: TGCGCCAGCAGCCAAGATCCGACCGGGACGGGAAAAGAGACCCTGTACTTC. Protein: CASSQDPTGTGKETLYF.

This clone was seen a handful of times. This chain joins TRBV9 and TRBJ2-2; no clear D gene. V gave up 0 bases and J gave up 4 bases, with 10 bases separating them. Germline CDR1 and CDR2: SGDLS and YYNGEE. This CDR3 contains 15 residues. The CDR3 nucleotides read TGTGCCAGCAGCGTAGGGGGTATGGGCACCGGGGAGCTGTTTTTT. It translates to CASSVGGMGTGELFF.

Only a few counts were recorded for this clone. The genes are TRBV11-2 and TRBJ1-1; D not resolved. The CDR3 covers 13 residues. Germline V gene data show CDR1 as SGHAT and CDR2 as FQNNGV. Trimming cost V 0 bases and J 5 bases, with 7 bases left between them. The CDR3 here is CASSLDMGTEAFF. Here the CDR3 DNA reads TGTGCCAGCAGCTTAGATATGGGGACTGAAGCTTTCTTT.

The chain couples TRBV6-5 to TRBJ1-5; D is unclear. Trimming took off 0 bases at V and 9 bases at J, with 15 bases between the two ends. The CDR3 covers 15 residues. Looked up from germline, CDR1 is MNHEY and CDR2 is SVGAGI. In DNA, the CDR3 is TGTGCCAGCAGTTACTCGACCGGGCTCCAATGGCCCCAGCATTTT. Protein product: CASSYSTGLQWPQHF.

This clone was detected once. This chain connects TRBV28 to TRBJ2-3, with a weak D call TRBD2 (6 bases). The CDR3 has 13 residues. The V gene lost 5 bases and the J gene lost 3 bases, with 9 bases spanning the gap. Germline CDR1 reads MDHEN; CDR2 reads SYDVKM. CDR3 loop: CASSRLGTDTQYF. CDR3 DNA: TGTGCCAGCAGTCGACTAGGGACAGATACGCAGTATTTT.

The chain couples TRBV6-6 to TRBJ1-5; a weak D match, TRBD1 (5 bases). V lost 5 bases and J lost 0, with 5 bases in between. Germline V gene sequence: CDR1 MNHNY, CDR2 SVGAGI (reference sequence). The CDR3 runs to 13 residues. The CDR3 spells CASSDSSNQPQHF. The CDR3, as DNA: TGTGCCAGCAGTGACAGTAGCAATCAGCCCCAGCATTTT.

The chain recombines TRBV5-1 with TRBJ2-1, with 13 bases that match TRBD2. With 1 base clipped from V and 8 bases from J, the junction kept 6 bases outside the gene matches. The CDR3 is made up of 16 amino acids. The germline V gene has CDR1 SGHRS and CDR2 YFSETQ. The CDR3, as DNA: TGCGCCAGCAGCTTGCCGGGGACTAGCGGGATCTATGAGCAGTTCTTC. Its translation: CASSLPGTSGIYEQFF.

The rearrangement links TRBV9 to TRBJ1-1, with D possibly TRBD1 on 5 matching bases. Trimming cost V 0 bases and J 4 bases, with 7 bases left between them. This CDR3 is 13 amino acids long. Germline V gene sequence: CDR1 SGDLS, CDR2 YYNGEE. CDR3 DNA sequence: TGTGCCAGCAGCGTAGCAGACAGCACTGAAGCTTTCTTT. Its translation is CASSVADSTEAFF.

The chain's CDR3 is CASGGAGVNRELFF. The CDR3 DNA reads TGTGCCAGTGGGGGGGCAGGGGTTAACCGGGAGCTGTTTTTT. The rearrangement uses TRBV19 and TRBJ2-2, with D perhaps matching TRBD2 (7 bases). Germline-derived CDR1 and CDR2 are LNHDA and SQIVND (reference sequence). This CDR3 comprises 14 residues. V was trimmed by 8 bases and J by 9 bases, leaving 19 bases between them. Variable domain in full (rest from reference TRBV19 and TRBJ2-2): DGGITQSPKYLFRKEGQNVTLSCEQNLNHDAMYWYRQDPGQGLRLIYYSQIVNDFQKGDIAEGYSVSREKKESFPLTVTSAQKNPTAFYLCASGGAGVNRELFFGEGSRLTVL.

The chain's CDR3 is CASSSTRGRNSPLHF. The CDR3 DNA is TGTGCCAGCAGCTCAACCAGGGGGAGGAATTCACCCCTCCACTTT. The chain links TRBV7-8 to TRBJ1-6; TRBD1 aligns across 7 bases. Per the germline V gene, CDR1 is SGHVS and CDR2 is FQNEAQ. This CDR3 has 15 residues. J gave up 7 bases and V 4 bases, and 7 bases lay outside the gene matches.

V usage is TRBV18 and J usage is TRBJ2-2; D unresolved. The CDR3 spans 17 residues. In germline, CDR1 is KGHSH, CDR2 LQKENI. Trimming left V 4 bases short and J 0 bases short, with 15 bases between. This CDR3 is CASSLQVGFANTGELFF. The CDR3 DNA reads as TGTGCCAGCTCACTCCAGGTGGGGTTCGCGAACACCGGGGAGCTGTTTTTT.

The table lists this clone with a few counts. CDR3 coding DNA: TGTGCCAGCAGCGCAACGCACGGGACAGGCTACGAGCAGTACTTC. Its protein product is CASSATHGTGYEQYF. The J gene is TRBJ2-7, the V gene TRBV11-2; 8 positions agree with TRBD1. This CDR3 contains 15 residues. The V gene end was trimmed by 5 bases and the J gene end by 3 bases; junction bases not matched to a gene: 9. Germline CDR1 and CDR2: SGHAT and FQNNGV.

This chain connects TRBV20-1 to TRBJ2-3; D is undetermined. Germline V gene sequence: CDR1 DFQATT, CDR2 SNEGSKA (reference sequence). Trimming took off 4 bases at V and 5 bases at J, with 7 bases between the two ends. The CDR3 spans 11 residues. The CDR3 sequence is CSAMVGDTQYF. The CDR3 DNA reads TGCAGTGCTATGGTGGGAGATACGCAGTATTTT.

This clone is a singleton in its sample. J is TRBJ1-1 and V is TRBV7-9, with 7 bases lining up with TRBD1. With V trimmed by 5 bases and J by 4 bases, 7 bases remained unmatched. Germline V lookup: CDR1 SEHNR, CDR2 FQNEAQ (reference sequence). The CDR3 is 14 residues long. CDR3 DNA sequence: TGTGCCAGCAGCGACAGGGTTGGGGGCACTGAAGCTTTCTTT. It is translated as CASSDRVGGTEAFF.

There are a few counts of this clone. V gene TRBV5-5 combines with J gene TRBJ2-2; 9 bases match TRBD2. The junction had 9 bases not matched to a gene; V was cut back by 4 bases and J by 5 bases. The CDR3 runs 16 residues. Germline CDR1 reads SGHKS; CDR2 reads YYEKEE (reference sequence). CDR3 DNA sequence: TGTGCCAGCAGCCTGGGACTAGCCCTTGGGACCGGGGAGCTGTTTTTT. Its protein is CASSLGLALGTGELFF.

V and J are TRBV5-5 and TRBJ1-5; maybe TRBD1 (5 bases). Germline V gene lookup returns CDR1 SGHKS and CDR2 YYEKEE (reference sequence). Trimming left V 4 bases short and J 2 bases short, with 10 bases between. The CDR3 runs 14 residues. The CDR3 is CASSGGWGNQPQHF. The CDR3 DNA reads as TGTGCCAGCAGCGGGGGATGGGGCAATCAGCCCCAGCATTTT.

On this clone: The junction differs from germline at one of its ends, possibly a read error. CDR3 region: CASSPDREFNEQFF. The CDR3 bases are TGTGCTAGCAGCCCTGACAGGGAATTCAATGAGCAGTTCTTC. V gene TRBV7-7 combines with J gene TRBJ2-1; 7 nucleotides agree with TRBD1. This CDR3 region has 14 residues. Germline V gene lookup returns CDR1 SSHAT and CDR2 FNYEAQ (reference sequence).

The chain joins TRBV27 to TRBJ2-2; 11 bases are shared with TRBD2. CDR3 size: 16 residues. J lost 4 bases, V lost 4 bases, and 5 bases had no gene match. Germline V gives CDR1 MNHEY, CDR2 SMNVEV (reference sequence). The CDR3 region has the DNA TGTGCCAGCAGTTCTATAGCGGGAGGGGTCACCGGGGAGCTGTTTTTT. It codes for CASSSIAGGVTGELFF.

The genes are TRBV14 and TRBJ2-7, with D unclear. Trimming left V 4 bases short and J 6 bases short, with 13 bases between. Germline lookup yields CDR1 SGHDN and CDR2 FVKESK. CDR3 length: 13 residues. The CDR3 is CASSLTPVFEQYF. CDR3 nucleotide sequence: TGTGCCAGCAGCCTAACACCGGTCTTCGAGCAGTACTTC.

This chain links TRBV15 with TRBJ2-7; D remains unclear. Germline lookup yields CDR1 LNHNV and CDR2 YYDKDF (reference sequence). The CDR3 has 15 amino acids. Between the trimmed V and J ends, which lost 0 bases and 3 bases, there was a span of 12 bases. The CDR3 sequence: CATSRDSGPHYEQYF. Written as DNA, the CDR3 is TGTGCCACCAGCAGAGATAGTGGGCCCCACTACGAGCAGTACTTC.

The chain uses TRBV9 and TRBJ1-6; D is ambiguous. Per germline, CDR1 SGDLS and CDR2 YYNGEE. V was shortened by 5 bases and J by 5 bases, with 11 bases between the two germline ends. This CDR3 has 14 residues. For the CDR3, the DNA is TGTGCCAGCAGTCTCCCGGCTAATAATTCACCCCTCCACTTT. This translates into CASSLPANNSPLHF. Based on the CDR3 plus reference TRBV9 and TRBJ1-6, the full variable domain is DSGVTQTPKHLITATGQRVTLRCSPRSGDLSVYWYQQSLDQGLQFLIQYYNGEERAKGNILERFSAQQFPDLHSELNLSSLELGDSALYFCASSLPANNSPLHFGNGTRLTVT.

The gene calls are TRBV5-1 and TRBJ1-2; possible D gene TRBD1, 5 bases. Trimming took 0 bases from V and 8 from J, leaving 11 bases between them. Germline CDR1 SGHRS, CDR2 YFSETQ. This CDR3 is built from 13 residues. The CDR3 protein is CASSLGSGLGYTF. DNA for the CDR3: TGCGCCAGCAGCTTGGGGTCAGGGCTAGGCTACACCTTC.

V gene TRBV6-1 combines with J gene TRBJ2-6, with D perhaps given as TRBD1 or TRBD2 (5 bases each). The CDR3 runs 15 residues. Germline CDR1 MNHNS, CDR2 SASEGT. Trimming took 4 bases from V and 2 from J, leaving 9 bases between them. DNA for the CDR3: TGTGCCAGCAGTGTTAGGGACGCTGGGGCCAACGTCCTGACTTTC. Translation gives CASSVRDAGANVLTF.

The J gene is TRBJ2-1, the V gene TRBV18; 9 bases line up with TRBD1. Germline V gene lookup returns CDR1 KGHSH and CDR2 LQKENI. The CDR3 spans 15 residues. V lost 2 bases, J lost 7 bases, and 6 bases stayed unmatched. CDR3 region: CASSPGTGFVNEQFF. CDR3 nucleotide sequence: TGTGCCAGCTCACCAGGGACAGGGTTCGTGAATGAGCAGTTCTTC. The full variable domain, completed using reference TRBV18 and TRBJ2-1, is NAGVMQNPRHLVRRRGQEARLRCSPMKGHSHVYWYRQLPEEGLKFMVYLQKENIIDESGMPKERFSAEFPKEGPSILRIQQVVRGDSAAYFCASSPGTGFVNEQFFGPGTRLTVL.

This clone turned up a few times. In DNA form, the CDR3 reads TGTGCCAGCAGCTTTGGCCTCGGGGGATCGGGAAACACCATATATTTT. This translates into CASSFGLGGSGNTIYF. The V gene is TRBV5-6, the J gene TRBJ1-3; a weak D match, TRBD1 (5 bases). V dropped 2 bases and J dropped 4 bases, with 16 bases sitting between them. The CDR3 is 16 amino acids. In germline, CDR1 is SGHDT, CDR2 YYEEEE.

This clone was counted between two and nine times. The chain couples TRBV10-3 to TRBJ1-1; D possibly corresponds to TRBD1 (5 bases). This CDR3 contains 14 residues. The V gene lost 6 bases and the J gene lost 2 bases, with 13 bases spanning the gap. Germline CDR1 reads ENHRY; CDR2 reads SYGVKD. CDR3 bases: TGTGCCATCAGCTCAGGGTCCGGCAACACTGAAGCTTTCTTT. It encodes CAISSGSGNTEAFF.

The V call is TRBV10-2, the J call TRBJ1-2; 10 bases fit TRBD1. Germline values: CDR1 WSHSY, CDR2 SAAADI. J was trimmed by 6 bases and V by 4 bases; bases with no gene match: 2. The CDR3 has 13 amino acids. In DNA form, the CDR3 reads TGCGCCAGCAGTGTGACAGGGGGCGATGGCTACACCTTC. As protein: CASSVTGGDGYTF.

The chain is built from TRBV11-2 and TRBJ1-2; D may be TRBD1 (6 bases). The germline V gene encodes CDR1 SGHAT and CDR2 FQNNGV. V was pared by 2 bases and J by 1 base, with 14 bases between. The CDR3 runs to 16 residues. As DNA, the CDR3 is TGTGCCAGCAGCTTATCGGGGGACAAGGTTAACTATGGCTACACCTTC. Its translation is CASSLSGDKVNYGYTF. Together with reference TRBV11-2 and TRBJ1-2, the CDR3 gives the full variable domain: EAGVAQSPRYKIIEKRQSVAFWCNPISGHATLYWYQQILGQGPKLLIQFQNNGVVDDSQLPKDRFSAERLKGVDSTLKIQPAKLEDSAVYLCASSLSGDKVNYGYTFGSGTRLTVV.